Described below is a single T cell receptor (beta chain) sequence and its context. The data originate from a study of blood T cell repertoires in COVID-19. Study at large: Sources were T cells, B-cell-depleted T cells, or PBMCs; the material itself was cDNA or gDNA.

J gave up 6 bases and V 0 bases, and 8 bases lay outside the gene matches. The CDR3 has 15 amino acids. Germline loops: CDR1 LNHNV, CDR2 YYDKDF (reference sequence). Methods used by the authors: Amplification of reference gene primers provided the estimated nucleated cell counts. Sequencing was performed with immunoSEQ multiplex PCR; in TCRdb, only in-frame clones are kept and a portion is missing. The V and J calls and clone size come from that table; D and trimming were worked out from the DNA. The repertoire holds hundreds of thousands of clones, with approximately 86% as singletons. Sequenced input: peripheral blood. This rearrangement joins TRBV15 to TRBJ2-7, with 7 bases aligning to TRBD1. The receptor was isolated from a woman aged 80 or over with active or convalescent COVID-19. In nucleotides, the CDR3 is TGTGCCACCAGCAGAGATCGGATCAGGGGGAGCGAGCAGTACTTC. Its translation is CATSRDRIRGSEQYF.